In this sample, the clone carrying this TCR beta chain turned up once. Germline CDR1 SGHRS, CDR2 YFSETQ. Trimming removed 2 bases at V and 1 base at J, with 12 bases between. CDR3 length equals 15 residues. This specimen comes from a study of blood T cell repertoires in COVID-19. Study information: The United States, Italy and Spain provided the acute and convalescent COVID-19 samples.

Here immunoSEQ multiplex PCR was the method, and the copy in TCRdb shows in-frame clones only, minus some. The sample has 450,000 to 500,000 clones, 87% seen once. In assigning cohorts, the study relied on participant-reported clinical history. The receptor comes from a woman between 18 and 29 years old who had recovered from COVID-19. Specimen: PBMCs or T cells enriched from blood (not recorded which). This chain links TRBV5-1 with TRBJ1-1; D gene unclear. The CDR3, as DNA: TGCGCCAGCAGCTTTTCCCCCCTCTCGAACACTGAAGCTTTCTTT. Encoded protein: CASSFSPLSNTEAFF.